The clone carrying this T cell receptor (beta chain) was seen a few times. The antigen remains undetermined. This entry is derived from a study of identical twins. V shed 3 bases and J shed 7 bases, with 10 bases lying between them. CDR1 is SGHTA and CDR2 is FQGNSA in the germline V gene. The CDR3 consists of 14 residues. Whole-study findings and limits: Sequences that were beta out-of-frame showed weaker excess twin sharing. Twin pairs' shared out-of-frame alpha sequences were enriched in low generation probability. The same donors were not followed; conclusions instead depended on cross-sectional statistical analysis.

TCRdb analysed the 5' RACE reads with MiXCR anew, one entry per CDR3 protein. The repertoire holds 200,000 to 250,000 distinct CDR3 sequences, approximately 7.3% seen once, with 5.4% in the top ten. These same records also appear under a second study, on yellow fever vaccine responses in identical twins. That publication notes: Reportedly, the response of twins' T cells to the vaccine seemed partly convergent, partly personalized.

J is TRBJ1-6 and V is TRBV7-2, with D possibly TRBD1 on 6 matching bases. This receptor was obtained from a woman aged 18-29 years in good health. Sequencing input: CD8+ T cells sorted from blood. CDR3 loop: CASSLNRVNSPLHF. The CDR3 region has the DNA TGTGCCAGCAGCTTGAACAGGGTCAATTCACCCCTCCACTTT.